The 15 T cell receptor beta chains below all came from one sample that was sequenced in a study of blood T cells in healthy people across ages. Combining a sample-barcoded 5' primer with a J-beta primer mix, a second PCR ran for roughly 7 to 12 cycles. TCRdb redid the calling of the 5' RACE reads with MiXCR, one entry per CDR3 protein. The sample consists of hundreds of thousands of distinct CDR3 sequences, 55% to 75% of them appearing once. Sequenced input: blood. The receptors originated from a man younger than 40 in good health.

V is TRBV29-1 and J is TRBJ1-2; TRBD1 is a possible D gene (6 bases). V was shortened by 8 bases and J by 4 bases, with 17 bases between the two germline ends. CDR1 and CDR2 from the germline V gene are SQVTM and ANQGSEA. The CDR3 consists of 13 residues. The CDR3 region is CSCEWGDTYGYTF. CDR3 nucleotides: TGCAGCTGCGAGTGGGGGGACACCTATGGCTACACCTTC.

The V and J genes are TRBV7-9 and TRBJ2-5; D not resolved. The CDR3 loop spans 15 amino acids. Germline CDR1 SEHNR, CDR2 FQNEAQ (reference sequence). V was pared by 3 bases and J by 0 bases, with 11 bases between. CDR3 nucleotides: TGTGCCAGCAGCTTGTACGGAGCGAACCAAGAGACCCAGTACTTC. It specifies CASSLYGANQETQYF.

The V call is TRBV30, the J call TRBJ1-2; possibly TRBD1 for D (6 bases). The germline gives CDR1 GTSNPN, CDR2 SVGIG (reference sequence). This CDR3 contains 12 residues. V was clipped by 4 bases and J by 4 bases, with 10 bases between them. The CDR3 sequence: CAWKGEAYGYTF. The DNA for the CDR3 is TGTGCCTGGAAGGGGGAGGCCTATGGCTACACCTTC.

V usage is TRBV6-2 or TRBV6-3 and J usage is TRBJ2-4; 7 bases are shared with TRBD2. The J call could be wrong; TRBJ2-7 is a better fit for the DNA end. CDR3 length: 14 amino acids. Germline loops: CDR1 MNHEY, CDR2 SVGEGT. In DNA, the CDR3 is TGTGCCAGCACCAACCCGGGGGGTGCCTACGAGCAGTACTTC. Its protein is CASTNPGGAYEQYF.

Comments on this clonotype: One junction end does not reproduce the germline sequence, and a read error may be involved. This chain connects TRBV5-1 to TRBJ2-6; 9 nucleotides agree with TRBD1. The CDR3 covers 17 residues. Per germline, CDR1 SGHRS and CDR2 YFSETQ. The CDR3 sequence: CAGSWDREASGANVLTF. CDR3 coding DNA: TGCGCCGGCAGCTGGGACAGGGAAGCCTCTGGGGCCAACGTCCTGACTTTC.

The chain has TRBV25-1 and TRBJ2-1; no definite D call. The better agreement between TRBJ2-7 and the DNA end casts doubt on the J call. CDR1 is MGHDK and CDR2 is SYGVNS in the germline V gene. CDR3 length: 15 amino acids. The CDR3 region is CASSESGVSYNEQYF. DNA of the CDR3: TGTGCCAGCAGTGAAAGTGGGGTTTCCTACAATGAGCAGTACTTC.

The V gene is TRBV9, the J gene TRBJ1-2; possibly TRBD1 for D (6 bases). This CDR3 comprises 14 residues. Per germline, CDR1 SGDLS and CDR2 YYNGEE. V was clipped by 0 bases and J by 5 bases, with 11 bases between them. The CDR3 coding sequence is TGTGCCAGCAGCGTAGGGGCGAGGGGGTATGGCTACACCTTC. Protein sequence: CASSVGARGYGYTF.

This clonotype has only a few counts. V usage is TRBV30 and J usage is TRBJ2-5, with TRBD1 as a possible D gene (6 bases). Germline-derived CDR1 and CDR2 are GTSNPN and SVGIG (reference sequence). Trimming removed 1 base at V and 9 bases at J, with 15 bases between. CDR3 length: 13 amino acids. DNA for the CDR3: TGTGCCTGGAGTGGACAGGCCCGAGGGGCCCAGTACTTC. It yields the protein CAWSGQARGAQYF.

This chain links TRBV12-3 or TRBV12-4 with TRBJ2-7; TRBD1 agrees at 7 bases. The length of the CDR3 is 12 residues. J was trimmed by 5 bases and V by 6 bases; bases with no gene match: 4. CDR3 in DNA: TGTGCCAGCAGGGGACAGCAAGACGAGCAGTACTTC. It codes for CASRGQQDEQYF.

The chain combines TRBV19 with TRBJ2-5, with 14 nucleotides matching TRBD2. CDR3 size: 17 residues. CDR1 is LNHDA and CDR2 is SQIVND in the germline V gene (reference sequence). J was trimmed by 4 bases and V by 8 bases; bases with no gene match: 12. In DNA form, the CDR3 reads TGTGCCAGTCGCCGACTAGCGGGAGGGCCGGGGCGAGAGACCCAGTACTTC. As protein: CASRRLAGGPGRETQYF.

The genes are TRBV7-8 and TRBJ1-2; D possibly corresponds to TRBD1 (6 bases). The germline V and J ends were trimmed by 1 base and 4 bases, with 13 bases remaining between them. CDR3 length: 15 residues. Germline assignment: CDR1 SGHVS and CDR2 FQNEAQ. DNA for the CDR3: TGTGCCAGCAGCTTAGAGGGGGGACGCCGCTATGGCTACACCTTC. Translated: CASSLEGGRRYGYTF.

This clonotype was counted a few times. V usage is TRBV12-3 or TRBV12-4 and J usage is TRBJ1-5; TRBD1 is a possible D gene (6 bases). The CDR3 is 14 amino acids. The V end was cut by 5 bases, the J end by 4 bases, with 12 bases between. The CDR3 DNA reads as TGTGCCAGCAGTAAGACAGGCCTGAATCAGCCCCAGCATTTT. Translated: CASSKTGLNQPQHF.

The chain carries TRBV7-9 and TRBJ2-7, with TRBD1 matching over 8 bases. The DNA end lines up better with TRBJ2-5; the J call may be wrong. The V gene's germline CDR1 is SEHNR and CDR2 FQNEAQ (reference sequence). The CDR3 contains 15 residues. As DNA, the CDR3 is TGTGCCAGCAGCTTAGTTGGGACAGGAGGAGGGACCCAGTACTTC. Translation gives CASSLVGTGGGTQYF.

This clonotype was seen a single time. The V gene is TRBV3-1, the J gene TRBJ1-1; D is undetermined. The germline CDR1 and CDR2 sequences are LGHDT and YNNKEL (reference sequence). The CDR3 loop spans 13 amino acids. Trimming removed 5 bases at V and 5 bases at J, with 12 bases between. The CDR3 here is CASSFVDGTEAFF. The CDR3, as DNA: TGTGCCAGCAGCTTCGTCGACGGTACTGAAGCTTTCTTT.

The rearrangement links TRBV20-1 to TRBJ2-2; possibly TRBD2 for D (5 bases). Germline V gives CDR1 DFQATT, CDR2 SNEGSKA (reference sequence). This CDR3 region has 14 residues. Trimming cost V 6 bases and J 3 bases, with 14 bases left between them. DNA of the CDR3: TGCAGTGCAGACGGGGTAGTCGACACCGGGGAGCTGTTTTTT. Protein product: CSADGVVDTGELFF.